The 3 T cell receptor beta chains below were found in one sample sequenced in a study of human T cells and chemical hapten exposure. TCRdb reprocessed the 5' RACE reads via MiXCR and lists one record per CDR3 protein. Among 120,000 to 150,000 distinct CDR3 sequences listed, roughly 4.1% were seen once. Total RNA came from unfractionated whole blood. Receptors were obtained from a female donor in good health.

This clonotype was observed many times. The gene calls are TRBV20-1 and TRBJ1-1; 8 bases fit TRBD1. V shed 3 bases, J shed 2 bases, and the junction held 2 bases outside the gene matches. The germline gives CDR1 DFQATT, CDR2 SNEGSKA (reference sequence). This CDR3 spans 13 amino acids. CDR3 DNA: TGCAGTGCTAGCAGGGGGCTTAACACTGAAGCTTTCTTT. It encodes CSASRGLNTEAFF.

Many counts were recorded for this clonotype. The chain recombines TRBV7-9 with TRBJ2-5; tentatively, D is TRBD2 (7 bases). V lost 3 bases and J lost 2, with 16 bases in between. CDR3 length: 16 residues. Germline lookup yields CDR1 SEHNR and CDR2 FQNEAQ (reference sequence). The CDR3 DNA is TGTGCCAGCAGCTTTGGCGGGGGCGGACGTCAAGAGACCCAGTACTTC. As protein: CASSFGGGGRQETQYF.

This clonotype was seen ten or more times. The chain uses TRBV9 and TRBJ2-3, with D possibly TRBD1 on 5 matching bases. Looked up from germline, CDR1 is SGDLS and CDR2 is YYNGEE. The V end lost 4 bases, the J end lost 3 bases, and 18 bases lay between the germline ends. The CDR3 spans 16 residues. The CDR3 DNA reads as TGTGCCAGCAGCCCAAAGACAGCTCGGCGTACAGATACGCAGTATTTT. It translates to CASSPKTARRTDTQYF.